These 18 T cell receptor beta chains share one sample of origin, sequenced in a study of T cells in Graves' hyperthyroidism and ophthalmopathy. Template material for amplifying TCR beta CDR3 regions consisted of RNA transcripts. The primer set for the first-round RT-PCR of the TCR CDR3 was HTBI. TCRdb used MiXCR to reprocess the multiplex PCR reads, holding one entry per CDR3 protein. The repertoire consists of 500,000 to 600,000 distinct CDR3 sequences, with around 42% occurring once and the leading ten covering around 7.7%. The sample consisted of peripheral blood or thyroid tissue (not recorded which). The receptors derive from a woman aged 18-30 years with Graves' hyperthyroidism.

The rearrangement uses TRBV19 and TRBJ1-1; D is perhaps TRBD1 (5 bases). CDR3 length: 14 amino acids. V lost 2 bases, J lost 0 bases, and 7 bases lay in between. Germline V CDR1 and CDR2: LNHDA, SQIVND (reference sequence). The DNA of the CDR3 is TGTGCCAGTAGTATACTGGGGCTGAACACTGAAGCTTTCTTT. This translates into CASSILGLNTEAFF.

This clonotype was found many times. The rearrangement uses TRBV15 and TRBJ2-5; D may be TRBD2 (6 bases). The CDR3 consists of 17 residues. Deletions cut 0 bases from V and 0 bases from J, with 14 bases between. Per germline, CDR1 LNHNV and CDR2 YYDKDF (reference sequence). The CDR3 DNA reads as TGTGCCACCAGCAGAGATCATCGGGGGAATAACCAAGAGACCCAGTACTTC. Amino acid sequence: CATSRDHRGNNQETQYF.

This clonotype was counted at least ten times. The chain links TRBV6-5 to TRBJ2-7; D may be TRBD1 or TRBD2 (5 bases each). V lost 4 bases, J lost 9 bases, and 16 bases lay in between. CDR1 and CDR2 from the germline V gene are MNHEY and SVGAGI. The CDR3 is 13 amino acids. The CDR3 here is CASSSGQRRLQYF. CDR3 bases: TGTGCCAGCAGTTCGGGGCAGCGGAGGCTGCAGTACTTC.

This clonotype was observed many times. This chain's CDR3 is CSVPAPGHNYGYTF. The CDR3 region has the DNA TGCAGCGTCCCTGCCCCCGGCCATAACTATGGCTACACCTTC. The chain joins TRBV29-1 to TRBJ1-2; no definite D call. The CDR3 contains 14 residues. V dropped 6 bases and J dropped 1 base, with 15 bases sitting between them. Per the germline V gene, CDR1 is SQVTM and CDR2 is ANQGSEA. The variable domain in full, with the rest retrieved from reference TRBV29-1 and TRBJ1-2, is SAVISQKPSRDICQRGTSLTIQCQVDSQVTMMFWYRQQPGQSLTLIATANQGSEATYESGFVIDKFPISRPNLTFSTLTVSNMSPEDSSIYLCSVPAPGHNYGYTFGSGTRLTVV.

There are many counts of this clonotype. The V gene is TRBV27, the J gene TRBJ1-6, with a weak D call TRBD1 (6 bases). The CDR3 loop spans 15 amino acids. Germline CDR1 MNHEY, CDR2 SMNVEV (reference sequence). The V end was cut by 0 bases, the J end by 7 bases, with 10 bases between. The CDR3 nucleotides read TGTGCCAGCAGTTTATCGGGGACAACGAATTCACCCCTCCACTTT. Translated, it gives CASSLSGTTNSPLHF.

With respect to this clonotype: Since a much larger clone is just one base distant, this may be a read error. The chain combines TRBV6-4 with TRBJ1-5; TRBD1 agrees at 7 bases. The CDR3 has 13 residues. The germline CDR1 and CDR2 sequences are MRHNA and SNTAGT. V was clipped by 6 bases and J by 6 bases; unmatched bases: 5. The CDR3 protein is CASSPTGSQPQHF. The CDR3 bases are TGTGCCAGCAGCCCGACAGGGAGTCAGCCCCAGCATTTT.

The chain combines TRBV7-3 with TRBJ2-1; D may correspond to TRBD1 or TRBD2 (5 bases each). Trimming took 8 bases from V and 5 from J, leaving 16 bases between them. The CDR3 runs 14 residues. Germline loops: CDR1 SGHTA, CDR2 FQGTGA. CDR3 region: CASDPWGRHNEQFF. Written as DNA, the CDR3 is TGTGCCAGCGATCCATGGGGGAGACACAATGAGCAGTTCTTC.

This clonotype was detected ten times or more. V and J are TRBV10-3 and TRBJ2-7; 10 nucleotides agree with TRBD2. V shed 2 bases, J shed 7 bases, and the junction held 2 bases outside the gene matches. This CDR3 region has 13 residues. Germline V CDR1 and CDR2: ENHRY, SYGVKD. This chain's CDR3 is CAISERTSGEQYF. The CDR3 DNA is TGTGCCATCAGTGAGCGGACTAGCGGAGAGCAGTACTTC.

The CDR3 loop reads CASSHAGQGETQYF. CDR3 bases: TGTGCCAGCAGCCATGCAGGGCAGGGGGAGACCCAGTACTTC. This rearrangement joins TRBV7-9 to TRBJ2-5, with D tentatively TRBD1 (6 bases). V lost 5 bases, J lost 5 bases, and 15 bases lay in between. The CDR3 sequence is 14 residues long. CDR1 SEHNR and CDR2 FQNEAQ come from the germline V gene (reference sequence).

J is TRBJ2-3 and V is TRBV5-4, with TRBD2 matching 14 bases. The CDR3 loop spans 18 amino acids. The J segment lost 5 bases and the V segment lost 0 bases, leaving 8 bases of the junction unmatched. Germline CDR1 SGHNT, CDR2 YYREEE (reference sequence). The CDR3 loop is CASSLDPGLAGVVDTQYF. The CDR3 DNA follows: TGTGCCAGCAGCTTGGATCCGGGACTAGCGGGAGTGGTAGATACGCAGTATTTT.

The sample holds many counts of this clonotype. The gene calls are TRBV4-3 and TRBJ1-3; D call uncertain. Trimming stripped 0 bases from V and 0 bases from J, with 15 bases between. The CDR3 extends over 18 amino acids. CDR1 is LGHNA and CDR2 is YSLEER in the germline V gene. The CDR3 DNA follows: TGCGCCAGCAGCCAAGATATTGGAGGGTTACTCTCTGGAAACACCATATATTTT. Encoded protein: CASSQDIGGLLSGNTIYF.

This clonotype was counted at least ten times. The chain employs TRBV6-2 or TRBV6-3 and TRBJ2-7; TRBD1 or TRBD2 may be the D gene (5 bases each). This CDR3 contains 13 residues. Per the germline V gene, CDR1 is MNHEY and CDR2 is SVGEGT. Trimming cost V 4 bases and J 3 bases, with 10 bases left between them. The CDR3 loop is CASSSAGSYEQYF. Written as DNA, the CDR3 is TGTGCCAGCAGTTCCGCAGGGAGCTACGAGCAGTACTTC.

The rearrangement links TRBV10-2 to TRBJ2-7; 16 nucleotides line up with TRBD2. The trim removed 6 bases at V and 6 bases at J, leaving 5 bases unmatched. Per germline, CDR1 WSHSY and CDR2 SAAADI. The CDR3 has 15 residues. The CDR3 loop is CASSPGTSGRVEQYF. CDR3 DNA: TGCGCCAGCAGCCCCGGGACTAGCGGGAGGGTCGAGCAGTACTTC.

The chain carries TRBV15 and TRBJ1-4; 7 bases fit TRBD1. CDR1 and CDR2 (germline): LNHNV, YYDKDF (reference sequence). V lost 3 bases and J lost 0; bases outside the gene matches: 7. The CDR3 is 17 amino acids. Here the CDR3 reads CATSSGQAPATNEKLFF. CDR3 bases: TGTGCCACCAGCAGTGGACAGGCACCTGCAACTAATGAAAAACTGTTTTTT.

This clonotype came up many times. The chain carries TRBV5-1 and TRBJ2-7, with TRBD2 matching over 10 bases. V dropped 3 bases and J dropped 4; count of bases not matched to a gene: 13. The CDR3 runs to 17 residues. Germline CDR1 and CDR2: SGHRS and YFSETQ. The DNA of the CDR3 is TGCGCCAGCAGCTCAAAGCAGAGCGGGAGGGTACAATACGAGCAGTACTTC. Residues: CASSSKQSGRVQYEQYF.

This clonotype was recorded at least ten times. This chain links TRBV10-3 with TRBJ1-2; unclear D gene. CDR1 ENHRY and CDR2 SYGVKD come from the germline V gene. V was cut by 0 bases and J by 2 bases, with 10 bases left in between. The CDR3 spans 15 residues. Written as DNA, the CDR3 is TGTGCCATCAGTGAGTCGGGAGGGCGGAACTATGGCTACACCTTC. Translating gives CAISESGGRNYGYTF.

The sample holds many counts of this clonotype. J is TRBJ2-7 and V is TRBV7-2, with 10 nucleotides matching TRBD2. The trim removed 4 bases at V and 3 bases at J, leaving 9 bases unmatched. The CDR3 totals 16 residues. Germline CDR1 and CDR2: SGHTA and FQGNSA. DNA for the CDR3: TGTGCCAGCAGCTACCCACTAGCGGGATCTAACTACGAGCAGTACTTC. Amino acid sequence: CASSYPLAGSNYEQYF.

The chain recombines TRBV6-1 with TRBJ1-2; D is unresolved. The CDR3 covers 10 residues. Per the germline V gene, CDR1 is MNHNS and CDR2 is SASEGT. Trimming stripped 4 bases from V and 8 bases from J, with 5 bases between. The CDR3 sequence: CASSVYGYTF. The DNA of the CDR3 is TGTGCCAGCAGTGTTTACGGCTACACCTTC.